Following are 23 T cell receptor beta chains from one sample sequenced in a study of regulatory T cells in long-lasting Graves disease. To make TCR beta libraries, researchers used iRepertoire HTBI primers and Arm-PCR of CDR3 regions. Via MiXCR, TCRdb re-called the multiplex PCR reads, giving one row per CDR3 protein. In the table there are 500,000 or so distinct CDR3 sequences, around 16% of which are singletons. Time point described: newly diagnosed GD, antithyroid drugs for less than 3 months. Extracted RNA from PBMCs served as the source of the TCR library. These data also featured in a second study, about T cells in Graves' hyperthyroidism and ophthalmopathy.

The sequencing used peripheral blood mononuclear cells (PBMCs), collected at new diagnosis, from a patient treated with antithyroid drugs. All receptors derive from a man between 35 and 55 years old with Graves disease.

This clonotype was observed at least ten times. The chain joins TRBV15 to TRBJ2-5; perhaps TRBD1 as D (6 bases). The CDR3 has 16 amino acids. V gave up 0 bases and J gave up 4 bases, with 15 bases separating them. Germline assignment: CDR1 LNHNV and CDR2 YYDKDF (reference sequence). The CDR3 DNA is TGTGCCACCAGCAGAGATCAGGGCAGGGGAAGAGAGACCCAGTACTTC. Its protein product is CATSRDQGRGRETQYF.

This clonotype has at least ten counts. The chain carries TRBV12-3 or TRBV12-4 and TRBJ1-4; 7 bases fit TRBD1. The V and J ends lost 5 bases and 8 bases, in that order; junction bases with no gene match: 5. This CDR3 is built from 13 residues. Written as DNA, the CDR3 is TGTGCCAGCAGTCCCGACAGGGAAGAAAAACTGTTTTTT. Its translation: CASSPDREEKLFF.

J is TRBJ2-7 and V is TRBV20-1; D may be TRBD2 (6 bases). This CDR3 spans 13 amino acids. Germline V gene sequence: CDR1 DFQATT, CDR2 SNEGSKA (reference sequence). Deletions cut 3 bases from V and 3 bases from J, with 12 bases between. The CDR3 DNA reads as TGCAGTGCTAGTACCGGGACTCACTACGAGCAGTACTTC. It yields the protein CSASTGTHYEQYF.

This chain joins TRBV6-1 and TRBJ2-7, with 10 bases lining up with TRBD2. V shed 7 bases, J shed 7 bases, and the junction held 10 bases outside the gene matches. This CDR3 region has 14 residues. From germline, CDR1 is MNHNS and CDR2 SASEGT. The CDR3 spells CASKRAGGPGEQYF. Here the CDR3 DNA reads TGTGCCAGCAAACGAGCGGGAGGGCCTGGGGAGCAGTACTTC.

This clonotype showed up many times. The V and J genes are TRBV6-1 and TRBJ1-5; D call uncertain. The CDR3 has 15 residues. The germline CDR1 and CDR2 sequences are MNHNS and SASEGT. V was cut by 6 bases and J by 7 bases, with 19 bases left in between. CDR3 bases: TGTGCCAGCAGCAGACGGGCTACCGGGGTACAGCCCCAGCATTTT. This codes for CASSRRATGVQPQHF.

The V call is TRBV11-1, the J call TRBJ2-2; 11 bases agree with TRBD1. The V gene end was trimmed by 2 bases and the J gene end by 7 bases; junction bases not matched to a gene: 3. Germline assignment: CDR1 SGHAT and CDR2 FQDESV (reference sequence). CDR3 length: 15 amino acids. The CDR3 region has the DNA TGTGCCAGCAGCTTATGGACAGGGGGCTTCGGGGAGCTGTTTTTT. Its translation is CASSLWTGGFGELFF. The full variable domain, completed using reference TRBV11-1 and TRBJ2-2, is EAEVAQSPRYKITEKSQAVAFWCDPISGHATLYWYRQILGQGPELLVQFQDESVVDDSQLPKDRFSAERLKGVDSTLKIQPAELGDSAMYLCASSLWTGGFGELFFGEGSRLTVL.

In its sample, this clonotype was seen many times. J is TRBJ2-2 and V is TRBV2, with D possibly TRBD1 on 5 matching bases. The length of the CDR3 is 13 residues. Germline V lookup: CDR1 SNHLY, CDR2 FYNNEI. The V end lost 6 bases, the J end lost 6 bases, and 11 bases lay between the germline ends. CDR3 amino acids: CASRRDRAGELFF. The CDR3 DNA reads TGTGCCAGCAGACGAGACAGAGCCGGGGAGCTGTTTTTT. The variable domain in full, with the rest retrieved from reference TRBV2 and TRBJ2-2, is EPEVTQTPSHQVTQMGQEVILRCVPISNHLYFYWYRQILGQKVEFLVSFYNNEISEKSEIFDDQFSVERPDGSNFTLKIRSTKLEDSAMYFCASRRDRAGELFFGEGSRLTVL.

The table lists this clonotype with many counts. Sequence at one end of the junction differs from germline and may be a read error. The chain has TRBV5-1 and TRBJ2-7; 11 bases are shared with TRBD2. Germline V gene sequence: CDR1 SGHRS, CDR2 YFSETQ. CDR3 length: 15 residues. In DNA, the CDR3 is TGTGCCAGCAGTGCAGGGACTAGCGGCTCCTACGAGCAGTACTTC. Translation: CASSAGTSGSYEQYF.

This clonotype was seen a few times. The J gene is TRBJ2-2, the V gene TRBV19, with D possibly matching TRBD1 (5 bases). Germline loops: CDR1 LNHDA, CDR2 SQIVND (reference sequence). V lost 2 bases, J lost 4 bases, and 11 bases lay in between. CDR3 length: 15 amino acids. CDR3 sequence: CASSIKTQGTGELFF. The CDR3 DNA reads as TGTGCCAGTAGTATAAAGACCCAGGGCACCGGGGAGCTGTTTTTT.

This clonotype was detected a few times. The rearrangement links TRBV10-3 to TRBJ2-1; D remains unclear. CDR1 and CDR2 (germline): ENHRY, SYGVKD. CDR3 length: 14 residues. V lost 0 bases and J lost 4, with 7 bases in between. The CDR3 loop is CAISESMTYNEQFF. CDR3 coding DNA: TGTGCCATCAGTGAGTCGATGACTTACAATGAGCAGTTCTTC.

This clonotype was seen at least ten times. The V gene is TRBV7-8, the J gene TRBJ2-1; 7 nucleotides agree with TRBD2. Germline V lookup: CDR1 SGHVS, CDR2 FQNEAQ. V was clipped by 1 base and J by 5 bases; unmatched bases: 8. This CDR3 comprises 16 residues. The CDR3 is CASSLVGAGYNNEQFF. CDR3 coding DNA: TGTGCCAGCAGCTTAGTGGGAGCGGGATACAACAATGAGCAGTTCTTC.

The chain carries TRBV7-2 and TRBJ2-1; tentative D call: TRBD2 (5 bases). Germline V gene sequence: CDR1 SGHTA, CDR2 FQGNSA. With 6 bases removed from V and 15 bases from J, the gap between germline ends came to 18 bases. The CDR3 spans 12 residues. The CDR3 here is CASSRPSPGLFF. The CDR3, as DNA: TGTGCCAGCAGTCGACCTAGCCCCGGCCTGTTCTTC.

This clonotype was found many times. The chain is built from TRBV20-1 and TRBJ1-1; D is uncertain. Per germline, CDR1 DFQATT and CDR2 SNEGSKA (reference sequence). Deletions cut 5 bases from V and 11 bases from J, with 18 bases between. This CDR3 spans 12 amino acids. The CDR3 reads CSAPRTAERAFF. In DNA form, the CDR3 reads TGCAGTGCTCCACGGACGGCGGAGAGGGCTTTCTTT.

This clonotype was seen more than once but under ten times. The rearrangement uses TRBV12-3 or TRBV12-4 and TRBJ1-3; D is unclear. This CDR3 contains 12 residues. Trimming cost V 10 bases and J 0 bases, with 7 bases left between them. The CDR3 sequence is CAIRVSGNTIYF. The CDR3 region has the DNA TGTGCCATAAGGGTCTCTGGAAACACCATATATTTT.

This clonotype was recorded a few times. The chain links TRBV4-2 to TRBJ1-3, with TRBD1 identical over 8 bases. Germline-derived CDR1 and CDR2 are LGHNA and YNFKEQ. The CDR3 covers 18 residues. Trimming removed 3 bases from V and 0 bases from J; junction bases left unmatched: 10. The CDR3 loop is CASSQRSGTGLSGNTIYF. CDR3 coding DNA: TGTGCCAGCAGCCAGCGGTCCGGGACAGGCCTCTCTGGAAACACCATATATTTT.

At least ten counts were recorded for this clonotype. The J gene is TRBJ2-7, the V gene TRBV12-3 or TRBV12-4; 12 nucleotides align to TRBD1. With V trimmed by 3 bases and J by 7 bases, 4 bases remained unmatched. CDR3 length: 14 residues. The CDR3 DNA follows: TGTGCCAGCAGTTTGGGACAGGGGGCGCGGGAGCAGTACTTC. As protein: CASSLGQGAREQYF.

The rearrangement joins TRBV7-9 to TRBJ1-4, with D possibly matching TRBD1 (6 bases). Trimming left V 1 base short and J 8 bases short, with 14 bases between. The CDR3 length is 15 residues. The V gene's germline CDR1 is SEHNR and CDR2 FQNEAQ (reference sequence). The CDR3 here is CASSLVTGGYEKLFF. In DNA form, the CDR3 reads TGTGCCAGCAGCTTAGTGACAGGCGGGTACGAAAAACTGTTTTTT.

V usage is TRBV14 and J usage is TRBJ2-6; possible D gene TRBD1, 5 bases. Trimming stripped 1 base from V and 2 bases from J, with 18 bases between. Germline values: CDR1 SGHDN, CDR2 FVKESK. The length of the CDR3 is 19 residues. The CDR3 reads CASSQGGRRALTGANVLTF. The CDR3 bases are TGTGCCAGCAGCCAAGGGGGCCGGCGAGCCTTAACTGGGGCCAACGTCCTGACTTTC.

This clonotype was recorded at least ten times. The genes are TRBV20-1 and TRBJ2-7; 7 bases agree with TRBD1. Trimming took 2 bases from V and 3 from J; bases not matched to a gene: 7. Germline V gives CDR1 DFQATT, CDR2 SNEGSKA (reference sequence). CDR3 length equals 14 residues. CDR3 residues: CSARIGTESYEQYF. For the CDR3, the DNA is TGCAGTGCTAGAATTGGGACAGAAAGCTACGAGCAGTACTTC.

This clonotype was observed at least ten times. The chain combines TRBV12-3 or TRBV12-4 with TRBJ2-2; unclear D gene. Trimming took 3 bases from V and 8 from J, leaving 7 bases between them. The CDR3 consists of 12 residues. The CDR3, as DNA: TGTGCCAGCAGTTTTACCTGGGGGGAGCTGTTTTTT. It encodes CASSFTWGELFF.

About this clonotype: Only one base separates this from a far larger clonotype, so it likely reflects a read error. The gene calls are TRBV11-2 and TRBJ2-3, with D perhaps TRBD2 (6 bases). Matching the DNA end better, TRBJ2-7 makes the J call doubtful. The CDR3 contains 14 residues. The germline CDR1 and CDR2 sequences are SGHAT and FQNNGV. In nucleotides, the CDR3 is TGTGCCAGCAGCCTCTCGCGCGGGATATCGGAGCAGTACTTC. The encoded protein is CASSLSRGISEQYF.

This clonotype was seen only a few times. DNA for the CDR3: TGTGCCAGCAGTGAAGCGCTTCAGGGTCTCCGCTATGGCTACACCTTC. This sequence encodes CASSEALQGLRYGYTF. The V call is TRBV6-1, the J call TRBJ1-2; possibly TRBD1 for D (5 bases). CDR3 size: 16 residues. Germline CDR1 is MNHNS and CDR2 is SASEGT. V shed 0 bases and J shed 4 bases, with 15 bases lying between them.

This clonotype was counted only a few times. The chain combines TRBV6-1 with TRBJ1-1; D unclear. V was pared by 4 bases and J by 4 bases, with 10 bases between. From germline, CDR1 is MNHNS and CDR2 SASEGT. CDR3 length: 13 amino acids. This CDR3 is CASSARVGTEAFF. The CDR3 region has the DNA TGTGCCAGCAGTGCTCGGGTGGGCACTGAAGCTTTCTTT.